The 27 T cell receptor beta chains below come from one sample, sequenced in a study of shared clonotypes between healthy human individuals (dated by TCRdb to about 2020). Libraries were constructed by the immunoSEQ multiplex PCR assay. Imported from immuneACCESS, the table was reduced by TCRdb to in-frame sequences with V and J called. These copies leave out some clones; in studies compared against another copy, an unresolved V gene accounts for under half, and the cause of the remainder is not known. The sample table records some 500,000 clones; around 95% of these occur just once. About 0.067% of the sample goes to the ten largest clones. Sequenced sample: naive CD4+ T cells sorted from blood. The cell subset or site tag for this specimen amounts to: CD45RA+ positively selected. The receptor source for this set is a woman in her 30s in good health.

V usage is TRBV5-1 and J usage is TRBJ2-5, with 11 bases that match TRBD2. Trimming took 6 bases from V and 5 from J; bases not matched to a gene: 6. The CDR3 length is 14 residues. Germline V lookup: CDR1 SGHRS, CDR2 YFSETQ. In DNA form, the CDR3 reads TGCGCCAGCAACAGGGGACTAGCGGAGGAGACCCAGTACTTC. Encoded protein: CASNRGLAEETQYF.

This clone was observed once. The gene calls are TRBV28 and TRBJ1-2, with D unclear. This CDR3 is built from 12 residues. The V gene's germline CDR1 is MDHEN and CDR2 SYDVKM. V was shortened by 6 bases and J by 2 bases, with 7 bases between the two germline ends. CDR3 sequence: CASRTSNYGYTF. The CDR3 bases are TGTGCCAGCAGGACCAGCAACTATGGCTACACCTTC.

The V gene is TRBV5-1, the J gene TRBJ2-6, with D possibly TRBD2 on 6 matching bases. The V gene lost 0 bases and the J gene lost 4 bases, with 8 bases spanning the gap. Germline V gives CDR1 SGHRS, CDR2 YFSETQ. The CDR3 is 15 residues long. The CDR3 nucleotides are TGCGCCAGCAGCTTGGGGAGGGGCGGGGCCAACGTCCTGACTTTC. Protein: CASSLGRGGANVLTF.

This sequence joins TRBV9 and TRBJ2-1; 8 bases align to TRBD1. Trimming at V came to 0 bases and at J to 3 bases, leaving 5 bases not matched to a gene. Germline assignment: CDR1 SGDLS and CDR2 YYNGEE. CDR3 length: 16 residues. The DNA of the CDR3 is TGTGCCAGCAGCGTAGACGGGACAGGTGACTACAATGAGCAGTTCTTC. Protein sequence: CASSVDGTGDYNEQFF.

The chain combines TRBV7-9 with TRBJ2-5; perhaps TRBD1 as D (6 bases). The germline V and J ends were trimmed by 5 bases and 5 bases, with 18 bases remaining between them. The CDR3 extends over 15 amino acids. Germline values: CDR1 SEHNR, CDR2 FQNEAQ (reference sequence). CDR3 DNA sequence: TGTGCCAGCAGCGCCCGGGGCAGGGGCCCTGAGACCCAGTACTTC. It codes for CASSARGRGPETQYF.

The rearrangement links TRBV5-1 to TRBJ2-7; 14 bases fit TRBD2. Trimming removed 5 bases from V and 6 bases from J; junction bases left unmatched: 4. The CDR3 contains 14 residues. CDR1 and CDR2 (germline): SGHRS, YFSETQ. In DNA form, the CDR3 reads TGCGCCAGCAGTCTGGGACTAGCGGGAGTCGAGCAGTACTTC. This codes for CASSLGLAGVEQYF.

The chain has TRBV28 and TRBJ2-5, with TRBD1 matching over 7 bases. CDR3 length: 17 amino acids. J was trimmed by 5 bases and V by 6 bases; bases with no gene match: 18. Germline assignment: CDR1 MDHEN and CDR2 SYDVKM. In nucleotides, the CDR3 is TGTGCCAGCAGGACAAGGGGGCTCAGAGGAAAGGCGGAGACCCAGTACTTC. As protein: CASRTRGLRGKAETQYF.

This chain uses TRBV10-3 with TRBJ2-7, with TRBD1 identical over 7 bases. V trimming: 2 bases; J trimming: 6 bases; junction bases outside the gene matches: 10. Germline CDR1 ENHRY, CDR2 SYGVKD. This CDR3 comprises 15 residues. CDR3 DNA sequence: TGTGCCATCAGTGAGCCCGCAGGGGGACGGGGCGAGCAGTACTTC. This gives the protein CAISEPAGGRGEQYF.

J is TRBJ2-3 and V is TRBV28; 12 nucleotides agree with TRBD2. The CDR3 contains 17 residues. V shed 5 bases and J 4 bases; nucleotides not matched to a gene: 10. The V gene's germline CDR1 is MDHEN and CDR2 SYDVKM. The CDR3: CASSLTTSGSLADTQYF. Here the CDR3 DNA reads TGTGCCAGCAGTCTCACGACTAGCGGGAGTCTAGCAGATACGCAGTATTTT.

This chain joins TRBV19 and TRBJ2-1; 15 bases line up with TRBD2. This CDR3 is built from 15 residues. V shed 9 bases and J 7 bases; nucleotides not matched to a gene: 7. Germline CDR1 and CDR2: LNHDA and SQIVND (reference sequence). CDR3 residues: CASRAGTSGRNEQFF. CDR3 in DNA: TGTGCCAGCCGGGCCGGGACTAGCGGGAGGAATGAGCAGTTCTTC.

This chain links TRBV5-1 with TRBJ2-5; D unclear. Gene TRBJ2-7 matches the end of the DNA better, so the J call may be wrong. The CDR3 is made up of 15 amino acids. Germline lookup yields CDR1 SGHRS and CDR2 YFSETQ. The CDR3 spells CASSLASALLYEQYF. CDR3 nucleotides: TGCGCCAGCAGCTTGGCCTCGGCACTATTGTACGAGCAGTACTTC.

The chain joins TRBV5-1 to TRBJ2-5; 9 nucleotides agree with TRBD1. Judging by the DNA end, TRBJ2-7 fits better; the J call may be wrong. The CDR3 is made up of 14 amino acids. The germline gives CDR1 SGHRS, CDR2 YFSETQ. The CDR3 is CASSPGQGSYEQYF. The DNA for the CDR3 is TGCGCCAGCAGCCCGGGACAGGGATCCTACGAGCAGTACTTC.

As DNA, the CDR3 is TGTGCCAGCAGCGTAGCGGGAGGGCAATACTACAATGAGCAGTTCTTC. Amino acids: CASSVAGGQYYNEQFF. The rearrangement joins TRBV9 to TRBJ2-1, with TRBD2 matching 8 bases. The germline V gene encodes CDR1 SGDLS and CDR2 YYNGEE. The trim removed 0 bases at V and 3 bases at J, leaving 5 bases unmatched. The CDR3 loop spans 16 amino acids.

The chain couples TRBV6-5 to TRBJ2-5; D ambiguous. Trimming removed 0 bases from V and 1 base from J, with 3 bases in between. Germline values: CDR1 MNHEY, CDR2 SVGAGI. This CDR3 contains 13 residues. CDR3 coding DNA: TGTGCCAGCAGTTACTCCTCCCAAGAGACCCAGTACTTC. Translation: CASSYSSQETQYF.

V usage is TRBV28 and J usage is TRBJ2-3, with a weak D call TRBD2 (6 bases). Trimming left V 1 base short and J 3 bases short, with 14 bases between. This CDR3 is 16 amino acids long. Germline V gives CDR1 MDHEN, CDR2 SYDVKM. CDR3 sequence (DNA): TGTGCCAGCAGTTTATTGTATGCGGAGGGAACAGATACGCAGTATTTT. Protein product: CASSLLYAEGTDTQYF.

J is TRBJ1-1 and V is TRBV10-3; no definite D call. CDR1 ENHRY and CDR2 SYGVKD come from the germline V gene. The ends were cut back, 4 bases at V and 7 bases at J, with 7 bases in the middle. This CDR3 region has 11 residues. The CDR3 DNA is TGTGCCATCAGTGCGGGAAATGAAGCTTTCTTT. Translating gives CAISAGNEAFF.

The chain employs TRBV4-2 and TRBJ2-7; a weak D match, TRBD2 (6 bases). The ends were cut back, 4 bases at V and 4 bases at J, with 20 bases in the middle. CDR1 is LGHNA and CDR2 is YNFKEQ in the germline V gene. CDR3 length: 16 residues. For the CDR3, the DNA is TGTGCCAGCAGCCTCCTCGGGGGTGCTAGGCAATACGAGCAGTACTTC. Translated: CASSLLGGARQYEQYF.

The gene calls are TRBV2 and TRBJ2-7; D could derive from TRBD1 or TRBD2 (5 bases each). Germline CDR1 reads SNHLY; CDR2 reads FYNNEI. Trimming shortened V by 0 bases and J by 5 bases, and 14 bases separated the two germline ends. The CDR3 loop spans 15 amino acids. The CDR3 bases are TGTGCCAGCAGTGAAGCGCTTCTAGGGGACGACGAGCAGTACTTC. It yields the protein CASSEALLGDDEQYF.

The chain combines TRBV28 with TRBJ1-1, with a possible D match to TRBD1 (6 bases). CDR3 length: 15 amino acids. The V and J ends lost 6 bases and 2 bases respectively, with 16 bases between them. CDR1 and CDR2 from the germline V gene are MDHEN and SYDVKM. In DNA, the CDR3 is TGTGCCAGCAGGGGGACGGACAGAACAAACACTGAAGCTTTCTTT. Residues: CASRGTDRTNTEAFF.

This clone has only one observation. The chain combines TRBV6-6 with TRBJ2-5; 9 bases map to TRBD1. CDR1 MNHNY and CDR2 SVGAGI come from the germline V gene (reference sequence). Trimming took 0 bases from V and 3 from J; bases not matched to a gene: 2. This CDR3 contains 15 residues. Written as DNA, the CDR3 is TGTGCCAGCAGTTACTCGGGGACAGGGAAAGAGACCCAGTACTTC. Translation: CASSYSGTGKETQYF.

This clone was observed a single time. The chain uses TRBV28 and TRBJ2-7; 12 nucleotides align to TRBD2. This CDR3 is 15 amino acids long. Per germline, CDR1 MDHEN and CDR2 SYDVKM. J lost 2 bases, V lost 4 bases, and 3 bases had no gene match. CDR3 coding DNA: TGTGCCAGCAGTTCAGGACTAGCGGGGACCTACGAGCAGTACTTC. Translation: CASSSGLAGTYEQYF.

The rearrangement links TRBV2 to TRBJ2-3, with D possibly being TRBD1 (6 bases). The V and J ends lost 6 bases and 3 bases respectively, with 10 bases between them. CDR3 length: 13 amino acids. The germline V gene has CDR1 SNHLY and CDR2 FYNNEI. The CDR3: CASRNRVTDTQYF. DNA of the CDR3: TGTGCCAGCAGGAACAGGGTGACAGATACGCAGTATTTT.

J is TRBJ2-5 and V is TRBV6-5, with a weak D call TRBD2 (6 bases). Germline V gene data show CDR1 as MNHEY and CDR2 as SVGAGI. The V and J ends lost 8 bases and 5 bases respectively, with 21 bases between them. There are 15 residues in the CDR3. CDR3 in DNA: TGTGCCAGCGGGAGCGGAGGGACGGGTTGGGAGACCCAGTACTTC. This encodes CASGSGGTGWETQYF.

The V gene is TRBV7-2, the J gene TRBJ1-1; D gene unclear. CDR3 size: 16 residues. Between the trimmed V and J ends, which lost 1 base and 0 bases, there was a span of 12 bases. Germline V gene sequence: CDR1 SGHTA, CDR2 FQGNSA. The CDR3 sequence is CASSLEWGTMNTEAFF. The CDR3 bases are TGTGCCAGCAGCTTAGAATGGGGTACTATGAACACTGAAGCTTTCTTT. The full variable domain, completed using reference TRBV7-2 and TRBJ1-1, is GAGVSQSPSNKVTEKGKDVELRCDPISGHTALYWYRQSLGQGLEFLIYFQGNSAPDKSGLPSDRFSAERTGGSVSTLTIQRTQQEDSAVYLCASSLEWGTMNTEAFFGQGTRLTVV.

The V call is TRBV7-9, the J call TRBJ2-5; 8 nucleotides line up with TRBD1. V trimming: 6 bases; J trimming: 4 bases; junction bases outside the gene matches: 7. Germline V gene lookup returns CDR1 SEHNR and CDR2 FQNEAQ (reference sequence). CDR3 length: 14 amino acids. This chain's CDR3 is CASRYTQGGETQYF. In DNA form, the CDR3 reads TGTGCCAGCAGATATACACAGGGGGGAGAGACCCAGTACTTC.

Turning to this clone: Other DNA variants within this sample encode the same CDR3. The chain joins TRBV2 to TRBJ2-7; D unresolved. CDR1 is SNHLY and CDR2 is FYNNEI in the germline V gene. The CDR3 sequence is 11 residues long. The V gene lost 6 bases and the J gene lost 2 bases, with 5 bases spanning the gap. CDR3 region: CASSLTYEQYF. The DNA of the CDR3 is TGTGCCAGCAGCCTAACCTACGAGCAGTACTTC. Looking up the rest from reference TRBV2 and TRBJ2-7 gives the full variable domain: EPEVTQTPSHQVTQMGQEVILRCVPISNHLYFYWYRQILGQKVEFLVSFYNNEISEKSEIFDDQFSVERPDGSNFTLKIRSTKLEDSAMYFCASSLTYEQYFGPGTRLTVT.

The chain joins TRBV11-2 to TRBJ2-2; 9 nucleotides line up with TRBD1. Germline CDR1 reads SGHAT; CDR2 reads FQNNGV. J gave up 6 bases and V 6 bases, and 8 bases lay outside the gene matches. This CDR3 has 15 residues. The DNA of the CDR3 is TGTGCCAGCAGACGTGCGACAGGGGGAGCCGGGGAGCTGTTTTTT. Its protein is CASRRATGGAGELFF.